The entry below describes one T cell receptor beta chain. This clonotype occurred many times. Its antigen target is currently unknown. No clone much larger than this one lies a single base away; base qualities are absent. The data originate from a study of neurological immune-mediated disorders (dated by TCRdb to about 2019). Context from the whole study: Among the roughly 35 multiple sclerosis patients, relapsing-remitting MS accounted for 31 and secondary progressive MS accounted for 3. Using UMI-based sequencing, the study compared peripheral blood TCR-beta repertoires from patients with HTLV-I-associated myelopathy (HAM/TSP), patients with multiple sclerosis, and healthy controls. Longitudinal samples, technical triplicates and paired sorted CD4+ and CD8+ T-cell subsets, alongside PBMC samples, were included among the roughly 96 TCR-beta libraries. Of the approximately 68 subjects in the cohort, about 15 were HAM/TSP patients, roughly 35 were multiple sclerosis patients, and 20 were healthy controls.

To synthesize cDNA, template-switch 5'RACE was performed with a primer carrying a 10-nucleotide random unique molecular identifier so that each TCR transcript was tagged. Over 190 million TCR-beta sequences, covering 15-18 subjects, were produced in each sequencing run. Total RNA was extracted with the RNeasy kit. TCR-beta VDJ regions were amplified with primers for the TCR constant region and the 5'RACE anchor, using the KAPA Real-time Library Amplification kit. A first PCR added sample indexes and Illumina adaptors, and a second PCR then raised library yield. After Ampure bead purification, the TCR product of roughly 650 bp was size-selected on a 2% E-gel SizeSelection system. Before pooling, library quality was assessed on a Bioanalyzer, concentration was determined with Qubit, and library quantification was performed with the Kapa Library Quantification kit. An Illumina HiSeq 2500 was used to sequence the libraries paired-end at 2 x 150 bp. To increase sequence diversity, roughly 24-30% phiX was spiked into each library pool. Concerning the study's data processing: Quality-filtered reads were processed with the UMI-based MiGEC pipeline, and over 80% of raw TCR sequences were removed by the MiGEC pipeline during error correction. VDJ genes were aligned to IMGT germline references, and clonotypes were defined by unique CDR3 amino acid sequence plus V-J genes. Clonal expansion, Shannon diversity and CDR3 relatedness (CalcPairwiseDistances, ClusterSamples) were evaluated with VDJtools, and phylogenetic trees were built with CLCbio workbench. Using coefficient-of-variation modelling across technical triplicates, the study counted a clone as expanded if it had at least 8 unique UMIs. TCRdb ran its own pipeline on the public reads, namely fastp trimming at Q25 and MiXCR clone calling, and kept in-frame beta chains. Each CDR3 protein appears once, grouped with its most common genes and DNA. The V and J calls here are based on TCRdb, not the publication. Counted in this sample were 45,000 to 70,000 distinct CDR3 sequences; approximately 4% of them appeared once. Approximately 2.9% of the sample comes from the top ten.

For the unsorted PBMC libraries, 2 million PBMCs were stored in RNAlater at -80 degrees C until RNA extraction and were used to generate the libraries. Multiple sclerosis patients were enrolled in a US clinical protocol under which disease progression was evaluated by magnetic resonance imaging. Peripheral blood underwent Ficoll-Hypaque density gradient centrifugation to isolate PBMCs, which were then cryopreserved in liquid nitrogen. V is shortened by 6 bases, J by 1 base, and the region joining them spans 11 bases. The germline V gene encodes CDR1 SGHRS and CDR2 YFSETQ. Taken from cysteine to phenylalanine, the CDR3 has 14 residues. The retained sequence is limited to the CDR3, 42 bases, with the frame set at the first base. The paper's findings and limits, for the study overall: Across subjects, expanded clones never shared an identical CDR3 amino acid sequence, which suggests that the TCR-beta repertoires in every group were private. In a phylogenetic analysis, the repertoires of 18 out of 34 MS patients fell into a single cluster of related CDR3 sequences, pointing to a possible signature at the repertoire level. The MS cluster showed no association with clinical or MRI features, and the authors stated that larger cohorts are needed. TCR clonal expansion was highest in HAM/TSP patients and lowest in MS patients, with MS patients falling below even healthy controls.

This receptor was obtained from a man aged 50-59 years with multiple sclerosis. The chain uses TRBV5-1 and TRBJ2-1; the D gene cannot be resolved reliably. The sequencing sample was made of PBMCs. In nucleotides, the sequence is TGCGCCAGCACTAGTGACGCGTCCTACAATGAGCAGTTCTTC. Its translation is CASTSDASYNEQFF.